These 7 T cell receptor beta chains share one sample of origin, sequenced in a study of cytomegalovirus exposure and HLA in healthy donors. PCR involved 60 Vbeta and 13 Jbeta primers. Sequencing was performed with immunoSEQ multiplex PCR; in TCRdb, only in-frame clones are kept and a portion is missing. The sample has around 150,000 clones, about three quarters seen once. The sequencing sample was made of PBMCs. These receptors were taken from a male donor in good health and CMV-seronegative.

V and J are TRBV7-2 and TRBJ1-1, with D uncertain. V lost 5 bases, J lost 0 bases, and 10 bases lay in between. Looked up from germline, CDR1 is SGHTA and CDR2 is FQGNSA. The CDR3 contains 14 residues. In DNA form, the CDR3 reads TGTGCCAGCAGCCCCGATAGCATGAACACTGAAGCTTTCTTT. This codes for CASSPDSMNTEAFF.

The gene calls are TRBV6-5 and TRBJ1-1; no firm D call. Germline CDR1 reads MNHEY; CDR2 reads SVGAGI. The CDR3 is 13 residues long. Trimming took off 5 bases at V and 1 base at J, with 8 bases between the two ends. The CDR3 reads CASSVGWNTEAFF. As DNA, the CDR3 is TGTGCCAGCAGTGTCGGGTGGAACACTGAAGCTTTCTTT.

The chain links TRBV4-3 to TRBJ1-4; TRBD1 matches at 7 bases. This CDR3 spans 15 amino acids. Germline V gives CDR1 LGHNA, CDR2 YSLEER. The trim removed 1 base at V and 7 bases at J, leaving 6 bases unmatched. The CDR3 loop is CASSQGQGSGEKLFF. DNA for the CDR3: TGCGCCAGCAGCCAAGGACAGGGTTCGGGTGAAAAACTGTTTTTT.

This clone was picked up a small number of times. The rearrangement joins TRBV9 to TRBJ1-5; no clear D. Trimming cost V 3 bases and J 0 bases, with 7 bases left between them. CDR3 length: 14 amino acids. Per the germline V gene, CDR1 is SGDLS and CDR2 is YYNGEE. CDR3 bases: TGTGCCAGCAGCGCTGGGCTTAGCAATCAGCCCCAGCATTTT. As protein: CASSAGLSNQPQHF.

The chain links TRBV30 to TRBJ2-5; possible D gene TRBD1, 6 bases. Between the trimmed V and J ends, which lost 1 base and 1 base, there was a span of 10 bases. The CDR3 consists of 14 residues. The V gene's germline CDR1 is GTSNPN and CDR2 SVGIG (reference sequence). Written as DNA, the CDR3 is TGTGCCTGGAGTGGATGGACAGTCCAAGAGACCCAGTACTTC. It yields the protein CAWSGWTVQETQYF. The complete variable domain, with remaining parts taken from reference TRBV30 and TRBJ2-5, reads SQTIHQWPATLVQPVGSPLSLECTVEGTSNPNLYWYRQAAGRGLQLLFYSVGIGQISSEVPQNLSASRPQDRQFILSSKKLLLSDSGFYLCAWSGWTVQETQYFGPGTRLLVL.

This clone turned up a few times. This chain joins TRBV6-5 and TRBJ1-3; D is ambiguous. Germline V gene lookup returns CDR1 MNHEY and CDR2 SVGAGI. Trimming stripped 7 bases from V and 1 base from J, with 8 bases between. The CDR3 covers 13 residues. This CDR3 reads CASIRESGNTIYF. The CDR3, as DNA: TGTGCCAGCATTAGGGAGTCTGGAAACACCATATATTTT.

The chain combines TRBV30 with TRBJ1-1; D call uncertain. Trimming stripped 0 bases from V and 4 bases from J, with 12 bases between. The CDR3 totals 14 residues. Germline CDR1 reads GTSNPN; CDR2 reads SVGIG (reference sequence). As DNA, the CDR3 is TGTGCCTGGAGTGTACTATGGGGAGGCACTGAAGCTTTCTTT. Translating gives CAWSVLWGGTEAFF.